This TCR beta chain stems from a study of T cell responses to AZD1222 COVID-19 vaccine. Data came from immunoSEQ multiplex PCR; TCRdb stores just in-frame clones and leaves some out. The table includes fewer than 80,000 clones, about 87% detected once. Germline lookup yields CDR1 MNHNS and CDR2 SASEGT. Trimming took 3 bases from V and 7 from J; bases not matched to a gene: 4. This CDR3 spans 15 amino acids. The source material was peripheral blood, sampled 28 days after the second dose of the MenACWY control vaccine. The rearrangement uses TRBV6-1 and TRBJ1-6; 9 positions agree with TRBD1. The TCR originated in an adult who received the MenACWY meningococcal vaccine as a control. The CDR3 sequence: CASSDQQGANSPLHF. In DNA form, the CDR3 reads TGTGCCAGCAGTGATCAACAGGGGGCGAATTCACCCCTCCACTTT.